This is a list of T cell receptor beta chains from one sample in a study of T cells in Graves' hyperthyroidism and ophthalmopathy. From the multiplex PCR reads, TCRdb called clonotypes with MiXCR, one entry per CDR3 protein. The sample has some 300,000 distinct CDR3 sequences, roughly 15% seen once. Sequenced: blood. Receptors were obtained from a woman between 40 and 55 years old with Graves' hyperthyroidism. The conserved cysteine and the conserved F or W are not part of the CDR3 here. Each record gives: V gene, CDR3 length, CDR3 protein.

V: TRBV7-2; length: 13; CDR3: ASSLNARGLNEQF
V: TRBV7-2; length: 12; CDR3: ASSTGLAGHTQY
V: TRBV30; length: 14; CDR3: AWSVGHRTGSTEAF
V: TRBV28; length: 16; CDR3: ANSSPPGQGTSNQPQH
V: TRBV6-4; length: 12; CDR3: ASSVGVDTGELF
V: TRBV7-9; length: 16; CDR3: ASSFRTGGPSGANVLT
V: TRBV27; length: 12; CDR3: VSGFGRLNTEAF
V: TRBV12-3/TRBV12-4; length: 11; CDR3: ASSLEGRGELF
V: TRBV5-1; length: 13; CDR3: ASSLFSIDTGELF
V: TRBV5-1; length: 12; CDR3: ASRGGTSTGTQY
V: TRBV5-1; length: 11; CDR3: ASSQGVQETQY
V: TRBV7-2; length: 14; CDR3: TSSPGLAGGDGTQY
V: TRBV7-9; length: 10; CDR3: ASSLGLNGYT
V: TRBV24-1; length: 14; CDR3: ATSDPKGENTGELF
V: TRBV5-1; length: 12; CDR3: ASSLVGGRETQY
V: TRBV7-6; length: 16; CDR3: ASSLYTLAEGQNTEAF
V: TRBV20-1; length: 13; CDR3: SAKGWGNSGNTIY
V: TRBV15; length: 14; CDR3: ATSRDLTGGYYEQY
V: TRBV2; length: 11; CDR3: ARSDNLTHTQY